The present T cell receptor (beta chain) was sequenced within a study of T cells in Graves' hyperthyroidism and ophthalmopathy. Amplified TCR beta CDR3 regions came from RNA transcripts. In the first-round RT-PCR of the TCR CDR3, the HTBI primer set was used. TCRdb redid the calling of the multiplex PCR reads with MiXCR, one entry per CDR3 protein. The table shows hundreds of thousands of distinct CDR3 sequences, with over 11% occurring only once. This clonotype occurred many times. Its antigen remains unidentified. This CDR3 has 15 residues. CDR1 and CDR2 (germline): SGHAT, FQNNGV. Trimming stripped 4 bases from V and 7 bases from J, with 19 bases between. Overall study findings and caveats: With a median lead of 6.5 months before onset, the model predicted ophthalmopathy.

Sequencing was performed on blood. The clonotype originates from a man aged 45 to 65 with Graves' ophthalmopathy. V is TRBV11-2 and J is TRBJ2-5; D is possibly TRBD2 (5 bases). CDR3 in amino acids: CASSSWQGSVGTQYF. CDR3 DNA sequence: TGTGCCAGCAGCTCCTGGCAAGGGAGTGTAGGGACCCAGTACTTC. The variable domain in full, with the rest retrieved from reference TRBV11-2 and TRBJ2-5, is EAGVAQSPRYKIIEKRQSVAFWCNPISGHATLYWYQQILGQGPKLLIQFQNNGVVDDSQLPKDRFSAERLKGVDSTLKIQPAKLEDSAVYLCASSSWQGSVGTQYFGPGTRLLVL.